These T cell receptor beta chains were read from a single sample in a study of blood T cell repertoires in COVID-19. TCRdb's copy holds only in-frame clones and misses some; the assay was immunoSEQ multiplex PCR. The data contain approximately 83,000 clones, over 80% of them seen just once; the ten biggest clones take up 3.4%. Specimen: peripheral blood. These receptors all stem from a man aged 50 to 59 with acute or convalescent COVID-19. The CDR3 runs from the conserved cysteine through the conserved F or W. The order of the fields is clone size, J gene, V gene, D gene, CDR3 DNA, CDR3 protein. The D gene is left open where the match is weak. Only some rows state a clone size, as once, few, many or a class for expanded clones.

clone_size: NA
j_call: TRBJ2-5
v_call: TRBV3-1/TRBV3-2
d_call: NA
cdr3_nt: TGTGCCAGCAGCCGCCGCGGGGTCCCGACCCAGTACTTC
cdr3_aa: CASSRRGVPTQYF

clone_size: NA
j_call: TRBJ1-1
v_call: TRBV7-3
d_call: TRBD1
cdr3_nt: TGTGCCAGCAGCTTTATTAGCCGGGACAGGGGGAACACTGAAGCTTTCTTT
cdr3_aa: CASSFISRDRGNTEAFF

clone_size: NA
j_call: TRBJ2-5
v_call: TRBV11-3
d_call: NA
cdr3_nt: TGTGCCAGCAGCTTCGGGATTGAGGAGACCCAGTACTTC
cdr3_aa: CASSFGIEETQYF

clone_size: NA
j_call: TRBJ1-2
v_call: TRBV11-1
d_call: NA
cdr3_nt: TGTGCCAGCAGCTTATCCGGGGTCCATGGCTACACCTTC
cdr3_aa: CASSLSGVHGYTF

clone_size: NA
j_call: TRBJ2-3
v_call: TRBV29-1
d_call: TRBD1
cdr3_nt: TGCAGCGTTGGGGGACAGGGCTCCGGCGATACGCAGTATTTT
cdr3_aa: CSVGGQGSGDTQYF

clone_size: NA
j_call: TRBJ1-2
v_call: TRBV5-1
d_call: TRBD1
cdr3_nt: TGCGCCAGCAGCTTGGGACAGGGGGCTAATGGCTACACCTTC
cdr3_aa: CASSLGQGANGYTF

clone_size: NA
j_call: TRBJ2-1
v_call: TRBV28
d_call: NA
cdr3_nt: TGTGCCAGCAGTCAACCCGGACTCAATTCCTACAATGAGCAGTTCTTC
cdr3_aa: CASSQPGLNSYNEQFF

clone_size: few
j_call: TRBJ1-3
v_call: TRBV18
d_call: TRBD1
cdr3_nt: TGTGCCAGCTCACCCGGGACAGGGTATTCTGGAAACACCATATATTTT
cdr3_aa: CASSPGTGYSGNTIYF

clone_size: NA
j_call: TRBJ2-2
v_call: TRBV24-1
d_call: NA
cdr3_nt: TGTGCCACCAGTGAAGCGGACCCGAAAGGGGAGCTGTTTTTT
cdr3_aa: CATSEADPKGELFF

clone_size: NA
j_call: TRBJ2-3
v_call: TRBV18
d_call: NA
cdr3_nt: TGTGCCAGCTCACCAGACGCTCTAGCGACAGATACGCAGTATTTT
cdr3_aa: CASSPDALATDTQYF

clone_size: NA
j_call: TRBJ1-4
v_call: TRBV7-9
d_call: NA
cdr3_nt: TGTGCCAGCAGCTTGAGCTGGGGCCATAATGAAAAACTGTTTTTT
cdr3_aa: CASSLSWGHNEKLFF

clone_size: few
j_call: TRBJ1-4
v_call: TRBV28
d_call: NA
cdr3_nt: TGTGCCAGCAGTACCGGGGGGACTAATGAAAAACTGTTTTTT
cdr3_aa: CASSTGGTNEKLFF

clone_size: NA
j_call: TRBJ1-2
v_call: TRBV5-1
d_call: NA
cdr3_nt: TGCGCCAGCAGCTTGTCAGGGGTAGACTATGGCTACACCTTC
cdr3_aa: CASSLSGVDYGYTF

clone_size: NA
j_call: TRBJ2-1
v_call: TRBV6-6
d_call: NA
cdr3_nt: TGTGCCAGCTTCCAATCAGGGTACGGTGAGCAGTTCTTC
cdr3_aa: CASFQSGYGEQFF

clone_size: NA
j_call: TRBJ1-1
v_call: TRBV5-6
d_call: TRBD1
cdr3_nt: TGTGCCAGCAGCTTGGAGGGACAGGCTTTGAACACTGAAGCTTTCTTT
cdr3_aa: CASSLEGQALNTEAFF

clone_size: once
j_call: TRBJ1-1
v_call: TRBV4-2
d_call: NA
cdr3_nt: TGTGCCAGCAGCCAAGATGGCAGGGGTCTTTTGCCGAACACTGAAGCTTTCTTT
cdr3_aa: CASSQDGRGLLPNTEAFF

clone_size: NA
j_call: TRBJ2-7
v_call: TRBV9
d_call: TRBD1
cdr3_nt: TGTGCCAGCAGCTCGCCAAACACCGGGACAGGACAATTCTACGAGCAGTACTTC
cdr3_aa: CASSSPNTGTGQFYEQYF

clone_size: NA
j_call: TRBJ2-7
v_call: TRBV7-9
d_call: TRBD1
cdr3_nt: TGTGCCAGCAGCTTGTCAGGACAGGGGTACGAGCAGTACTTC
cdr3_aa: CASSLSGQGYEQYF

clone_size: NA
j_call: TRBJ1-5
v_call: TRBV21-1
d_call: NA
cdr3_nt: TGTGCCAGCAGCAAAAAAACCCGGGAGAGCAATCAGCCCCAGCATTTT
cdr3_aa: CASSKKTRESNQPQHF

clone_size: NA
j_call: TRBJ2-1
v_call: TRBV5-4
d_call: TRBD2
cdr3_nt: TGTGCCAGCAGCCTACGGACTAGCGGCCACTCCTACAATGAGCAGTTCTTC
cdr3_aa: CASSLRTSGHSYNEQFF

clone_size: NA
j_call: TRBJ2-5
v_call: TRBV19
d_call: NA
cdr3_nt: TGTGCCAGTAGTATGAAAAGGGGCTCGTACCAAGAGACCCAGTACTTC
cdr3_aa: CASSMKRGSYQETQYF

clone_size: NA
j_call: TRBJ2-7
v_call: TRBV5-8
d_call: TRBD2
cdr3_nt: TGTGCCAGCAGACTCGGGACTAGCGGGCCCGAGCAGTACTTC
cdr3_aa: CASRLGTSGPEQYF

clone_size: NA
j_call: TRBJ1-4
v_call: TRBV6-4
d_call: NA
cdr3_nt: TGTGCCAGCAGTGCTTGGAGCGGGGCCGGTGAAAAACTGTTTTTT
cdr3_aa: CASSAWSGAGEKLFF

clone_size: NA
j_call: TRBJ2-1
v_call: TRBV4-1
d_call: TRBD1
cdr3_nt: TGCGCCAGCAGCCTGGGGGTCGGGACAGGGGTTGATGAGCAGTTCTTC
cdr3_aa: CASSLGVGTGVDEQFF

clone_size: few
j_call: TRBJ1-2
v_call: TRBV9
d_call: TRBD1
cdr3_nt: TGTGCCAGCAGCTCCTGGACAGGTTTAGGCTACACCTTC
cdr3_aa: CASSSWTGLGYTF

clone_size: NA
j_call: TRBJ1-5
v_call: TRBV24-1
d_call: NA
cdr3_nt: TGTGCCACCAGTGACAGCGACAATCAGCCCCAGCATTTT
cdr3_aa: CATSDSDNQPQHF

clone_size: NA
j_call: TRBJ1-1
v_call: TRBV29-1
d_call: NA
cdr3_nt: TGCAGCGTGACCACCGGGACAACAAACACTGAAGCTTTCTTT
cdr3_aa: CSVTTGTTNTEAFF

clone_size: NA
j_call: TRBJ2-1
v_call: TRBV29-1
d_call: TRBD2
cdr3_nt: TGCAGCGTTGTTCCGGGGGGGGACAATGAGCAGTTCTTC
cdr3_aa: CSVVPGGDNEQFF

clone_size: NA
j_call: TRBJ2-7
v_call: TRBV3-1/TRBV3-2
d_call: NA
cdr3_nt: TGTGCCAGCAGCCAGCCCTGGACAGAGCCCTACGAGCAGTACTTC
cdr3_aa: CASSQPWTEPYEQYF

clone_size: NA
j_call: TRBJ1-5
v_call: TRBV3-1/TRBV3-2
d_call: TRBD1
cdr3_nt: TGTGCCAGCAGCCAAGAAAGGGGCACCGGACAGGTCCAGGGGTGCTTCAATCAGCCCCAGCATTTT
cdr3_aa: CASSQERGTGQVQGCFNQPQHF

clone_size: NA
j_call: TRBJ2-1
v_call: TRBV6-5
d_call: NA
cdr3_nt: TGTGCCAGCAGTTATAGGGGGAGCTCCTACAATGAGCAGTTCTTC
cdr3_aa: CASSYRGSSYNEQFF

clone_size: few
j_call: TRBJ1-1
v_call: TRBV4-3
d_call: NA
cdr3_nt: TGCGCCAGCAGCCAAGAGGGGCAGGTAAACACTGAAGCTTTCTTT
cdr3_aa: CASSQEGQVNTEAFF

clone_size: NA
j_call: TRBJ2-5
v_call: TRBV12-3/TRBV12-4
d_call: TRBD1
cdr3_nt: TGTGCCAGCAGCCCGACAGGGGTGGAGACCCAGTACTTC
cdr3_aa: CASSPTGVETQYF

clone_size: NA
j_call: TRBJ2-1
v_call: TRBV28
d_call: TRBD2
cdr3_nt: TGTGCCGGCGGGCGTCGCGGGAGTGGCAATGAGCAGTTCTTC
cdr3_aa: CAGGRRGSGNEQFF

clone_size: NA
j_call: TRBJ1-4
v_call: TRBV6-5
d_call: NA
cdr3_nt: TGTGCCAGCCAAGGGGTAGGGGCTAATGAAAAACTGTTTTTT
cdr3_aa: CASQGVGANEKLFF